The clone carrying this TCR beta chain has a handful of counts. What it binds is unknown. This sample stems from a study of CD8 T cells in ankylosing spondylitis. General observations from the study: Clones linked to disease, bearing a CD8+ phenotype, were relatively rare in peripheral blood. In reactive arthritis synovial fluid and blood, some motif variants had been reported before.

The CDR3 loop spans 16 amino acids. Germline trimming cut 3 bases from V and 1 base from J; bases unmatched to any gene: 8. TCRdb re-analysed the 5' RACE reads in MiXCR, keeping a single row per CDR3 protein. The sample lists some 140,000 distinct CDR3 sequences, 9.5% to 12% occurring once. This chain uses TRBV23-1 with TRBJ2-7, with TRBD2 matching 8 bases. TRBV23-1 is marked as an open reading frame, function uncertain. The sequenced sample consisted of blood, either unsorted or a sorted T cell fraction (not recorded which). The clonotype originates from a female donor with ankylosing spondylitis or in good health (not recorded which). CDR3 in amino acids: CASSHYGRGDSYEQYF. The DNA for the CDR3 is TGCGCCAGCAGTCATTATGGGCGGGGGGATTCCTACGAGCAGTACTTC.